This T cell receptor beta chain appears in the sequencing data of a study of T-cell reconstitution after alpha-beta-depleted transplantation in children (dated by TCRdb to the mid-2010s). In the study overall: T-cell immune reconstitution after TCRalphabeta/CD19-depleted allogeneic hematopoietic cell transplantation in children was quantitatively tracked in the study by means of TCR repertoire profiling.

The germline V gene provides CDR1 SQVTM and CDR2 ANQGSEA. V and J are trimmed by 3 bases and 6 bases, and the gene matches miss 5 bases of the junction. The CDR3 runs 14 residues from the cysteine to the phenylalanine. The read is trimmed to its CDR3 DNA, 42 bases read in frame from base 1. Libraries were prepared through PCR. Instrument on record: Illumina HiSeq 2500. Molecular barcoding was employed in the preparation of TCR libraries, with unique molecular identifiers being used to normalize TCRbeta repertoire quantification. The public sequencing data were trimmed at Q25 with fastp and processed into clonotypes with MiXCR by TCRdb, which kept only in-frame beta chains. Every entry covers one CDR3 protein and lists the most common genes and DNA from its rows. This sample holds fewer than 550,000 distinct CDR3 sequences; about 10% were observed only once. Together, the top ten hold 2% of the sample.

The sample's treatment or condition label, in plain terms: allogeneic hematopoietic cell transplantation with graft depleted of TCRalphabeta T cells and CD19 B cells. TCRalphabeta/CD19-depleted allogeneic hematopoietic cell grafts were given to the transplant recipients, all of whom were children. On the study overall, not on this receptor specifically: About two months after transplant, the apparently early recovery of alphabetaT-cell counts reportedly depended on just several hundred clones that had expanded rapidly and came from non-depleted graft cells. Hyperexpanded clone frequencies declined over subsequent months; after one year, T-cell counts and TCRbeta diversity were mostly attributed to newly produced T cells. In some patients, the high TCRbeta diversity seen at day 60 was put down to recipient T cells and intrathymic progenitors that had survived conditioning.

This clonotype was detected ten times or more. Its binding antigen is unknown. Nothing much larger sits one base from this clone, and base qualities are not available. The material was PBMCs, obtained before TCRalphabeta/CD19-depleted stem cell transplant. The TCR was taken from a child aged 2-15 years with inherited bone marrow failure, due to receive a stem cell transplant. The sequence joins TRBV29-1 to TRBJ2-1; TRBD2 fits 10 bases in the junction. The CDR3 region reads CSVDQREGRNEQFF. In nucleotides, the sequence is TGCAGCGTTGACCAGCGGGAGGGCCGCAATGAGCAGTTCTTC.